The rows below give T cell receptor beta chains drawn from one sample of a study of T cell responses to AZD1222 COVID-19 vaccine. TCRdb keeps only in-frame clones here, not all; method: immunoSEQ multiplex PCR. The sample lists approximately 60,000 clones; 76% were seen once. Sample: peripheral blood, taken on day 0 of AZD1222 vaccination. The source of these receptors is an adult in good health. The CDR3 runs from the conserved cysteine through the conserved F or W. D genes are given only for firm matches. Size is omitted from some rows. Given values are once, few, many or a class for expanded clones.

size,V,J,D,CDR3,DNA
NA,TRBV10-3,TRBJ2-3,NA,CAISESKGPGTQYF,TGTGCCATCAGTGAGTCAAAGGGGCCGGGTACGCAGTATTTT
medium-sized,TRBV13,TRBJ2-7,NA,CASSSDRGRVYEQYF,TGTGCCAGCAGCTCAGACAGAGGCAGGGTCTACGAGCAGTACTTC
NA,TRBV9,TRBJ1-1,TRBD1,CASSALATGNQRTEAFF,TGTGCCAGCAGCGCCCTCGCGACAGGGAACCAAAGGACTGAAGCTTTCTTT
NA,TRBV6-6,TRBJ1-5,NA,CASRYSRENQPQHF,TGTGCCAGCCGCTACAGCAGGGAGAATCAGCCCCAGCATTTT
NA,TRBV7-2,TRBJ2-2,TRBD2,CASSLEGTSVGELFF,TGTGCCAGCAGCTTAGAGGGGACTAGCGTCGGGGAGCTGTTTTTT
NA,TRBV18,TRBJ1-2,NA,CASSPGSQGPNYGYTF,TGTGCCAGCTCACCAGGTTCCCAAGGACCTAACTATGGCTACACCTTC
once,TRBV7-8,TRBJ2-1,NA,CASRPGSGSNEQFF,TGTGCCAGCCGCCCAGGGTCGGGTTCCAATGAGCAGTTCTTC
NA,TRBV7-3,TRBJ1-2,NA,CASSLGGPPRYGYTF,TGTGCCAGCAGCTTAGGGGGCCCCCCTCGCTATGGCTACACCTTC
once,TRBV7-9,TRBJ1-4,NA,CASSRSGTNEKLFF,TGTGCCAGCAGCCGCAGTGGAACTAATGAAAAACTGTTTTTT
NA,TRBV7-9,TRBJ2-1,NA,CASSPEVGEQFF,TGTGCCAGCAGCCCCGAGGTTGGGGAGCAGTTCTTC
few,TRBV5-1,TRBJ1-1,TRBD1,CASSLGQGGNTEAFF,TGCGCCAGCAGCTTGGGACAGGGAGGGAACACTGAAGCTTTCTTT
NA,TRBV6-1,TRBJ2-5,TRBD2,CASSEGLAGGIETQYF,TGTGCCAGCAGTGAAGGACTAGCGGGGGGGATAGAGACCCAGTACTTC
NA,TRBV7-8,TRBJ1-1,NA,CASSLDVRTVNTEAFF,TGTGCCAGCAGCTTAGACGTTCGGACAGTTAACACTGAAGCTTTCTTT
NA,TRBV6-5,TRBJ1-2,NA,CASRATAVVNYGYTF,TGTGCCAGCAGGGCCACCGCGGTAGTTAACTATGGCTACACCTTC
once,TRBV4-1,TRBJ1-5,NA,CASSQGEDRIQPQHF,TGCGCCAGCAGCCAAGGGGAAGACAGGATTCAGCCCCAGCATTTT
NA,TRBV28,TRBJ2-7,NA,CASSLRPPYSYEQYF,TGTGCCAGCAGTCTTCGACCTCCCTACTCCTACGAGCAGTACTTC
NA,TRBV27,TRBJ1-3,NA,CASSSYQGAGNTIYF,TGTGCCAGCAGTTCATATCAGGGCGCTGGAAACACCATATATTTT
few,TRBV3-1/TRBV3-2,TRBJ1-5,NA,CASSQFEGTEQPQHF,TGTGCCAGCAGCCAATTTGAGGGGACGGAACAGCCCCAGCATTTT
NA,TRBV18,TRBJ1-1,NA,CASSPGLNTEAFF,TGTGCCAGCTCACCAGGATTGAACACTGAAGCTTTCTTT